This T cell receptor beta chain was captured by sequencing in a study of T cells in Graves' hyperthyroidism and ophthalmopathy (dated by TCRdb to between 2018 and 2021). With regard to the full study: Peripheral blood samples were taken at the time of initial diagnosis, prior to any treatment. To identify distinguishing TCR V-J signatures, a discovery cohort of about 95 patients was used, comprising roughly 45 with Graves' ophthalmopathy and 55 to 65 with stable Graves' hyperthyroidism. An independent validation cohort of some 18 hyperthyroidism patients and 17 patients who later progressed to ophthalmopathy tested prospective prediction of ophthalmopathy. For training and testing, the 100 patients in the discovery cohort were randomly divided in a 7:3 ratio. Thyroid tissue and blood T-cell repertoires from roughly six Graves' hyperthyroidism patients were also compared in the study. After blood sampling, hyperthyroidism patients were treated with methimazole at a starting dose of 30 mg daily, and ophthalmopathy patients were treated with high-dose intravenous methylprednisolone. TCR Vbeta CDR3 sequencing of 130 to 150 peripheral blood samples (roughly 41 ophthalmopathy, approximately 80 hyperthyroidism and roughly 17 progressor patients) is reported in the paper.

This clonotype was counted between two and nine times. This receptor's antigen is unknown. It may be a read error: a sequence one base away is much more abundant. The CDR3 does not end in the conserved phenylalanine or tryptophan, so this is likely a read error. Findings and caveats that apply to the study as a whole: Most expanded thyroid clonotypes (frequency above 0.001) were also found in blood, which suggests that blood repertoires may mirror thyroid immune responses. In validation, the model predicted progression to ophthalmopathy with 55% to 71% sensitivity and 72% to 75% specificity, a median of 6.5 months before onset. A 13 V-J signature model separated ophthalmopathy from stable hyperthyroidism, with about 88% sensitivity and about 81% specificity in cross-validation and 80%/75% in testing. Sample size was not statistically predetermined, and blinding of investigators to group allocation was not performed.

The TCR beta CDR3 regions were amplified from RNA transcripts. The TCR CDR3 was subjected to a first round of RT-PCR using the HTBI primer set and the Qiagen OneStep RT-PCR kit. A second multiplex PCR round built the libraries, followed by size selection and purification. Libraries were sequenced paired-end with 100 bp reads on an Illumina HiSeq2000. The authors' pipeline ran thus. SOAPnuke was used to process the raw data, with reads discarded if the reads contained adapters or uncalled bases, had a mean Phred below 15, or lacked an exact constant-primer or identifier match. COPE v1.2.5 was used to merge the high-quality paired reads, and each unique nucleotide sequence was defined as a clonotype. Clonotypes were aligned to IMGT TRBV, TRBD and TRBJ reference segments using MiTCR v1.1. Only V-J combinations with frequency above 0.0001, covering 99% to 99.2% of repertoires, were analysed. A TCS score was defined as the ratio of F50 (clonal expansion) to E x V (chaos), with BLOSUM62-based TCRdist applied between CDR3 peptides within each V-J. Welch's t-statistics and random forest reduced around 510 V-J features to under 15, which were used in a naive Bayes classifier (R e1071). TCRdb ran its own pipeline on the public reads, namely fastp trimming at Q25 and MiXCR clone calling, and kept in-frame beta chains. Merged by CDR3 protein, the rows form single entries marked with the most common genes and DNA. TCRdb, not the authors, supplied the V and J calls. For this sample the table gives more than 300,000 distinct CDR3 sequences, of which over 11% were detected only once. Jointly, the top ten make up 20% to 25% of the sample.

A patient counted as having stable Graves' hyperthyroidism if no progression to ophthalmopathy occurred over 18 months of follow-up. Hyperthyroidism patients were aged 18 to 65 years and newly diagnosed, with disease duration of less than 2 months. Any patient with an uncontrolled infection, another autoimmune disease, pregnancy or lactation was excluded. Diagnoses were established on the basis of clinical symptoms, serum thyroxine and TRAb, thyroid ultrasound, and orbital computed tomography. PBMCs were separated from roughly 10 ml of fresh peripheral blood using Ficoll-Paque density gradient centrifugation. Trizol reagent was used to extract total RNA, and RNA quality was then checked on an Agilent 2100 Bioanalyzer. The CDR3 length is 16 residues, termini included. CDR3 DNA is the only sequence kept; it has 48 bases, read in frame from the first base. Between the V and J ends, shortened by 5 bases and 0 bases respectively, the junction contains 14 bases.

The sequence came from a woman aged 25 to 45 with Graves' hyperthyroidism. Sequenced sample: blood. The rearranged segments are TRBV12-3 or TRBV12-4 and TRBJ2-4, and TRBD2 may be the D gene, going by 5 matching bases. The CDR3 region reads CASSPTRTLAKNIQYL. The nucleotides read TGTGCCAGCAGTCCCACCCGGACTTTAGCCAAAAACATTCAGTACCTC.